This T cell receptor (beta chain) was recovered during a study of cytomegalovirus exposure and HLA in healthy donors. The CDR3 length is 12 residues. V lost 5 bases and J 6 bases, leaving 11 bases between the germline ends. Germline V gives CDR1 SEHNR, CDR2 FQNEAQ (reference sequence). The study ran its PCR with 60 Vbeta and 13 Jbeta primers. Measured with immunoSEQ multiplex PCR; TCRdb has only the in-frame clones, and not every one. The sample holds 55,000 to 75,000 clones. This chain uses TRBV7-9 with TRBJ2-7, with TRBD2 as a possible D gene (5 bases). The TCR was taken from a male donor in good health and CMV-seronegative. What was sequenced was PBMCs. CDR3 amino acids: CASSLGEREQYF. Written as DNA, the CDR3 is TGTGCCAGCAGCCTCGGGGAGCGCGAGCAGTACTTC.